Following are 2 T cell receptor beta chains from one sample sequenced in a study of blood T cell repertoires in COVID-19. Libraries were prepared by immunoSEQ multiplex PCR; TCRdb keeps only in-frame clonotypes and omits some of them. The repertoire consists of under 250,000 clones, with about 82% occurring once and the leading ten covering 10% to 15%. Sequenced: peripheral blood. The receptors here all came from an elderly man with acute or convalescent COVID-19.

This clone occurred a few times. The chain uses TRBV5-1 and TRBJ1-6, with 9 bases fitting TRBD1. The CDR3 is made up of 18 amino acids. From germline, CDR1 is SGHRS and CDR2 YFSETQ. J lost 0 bases, V lost 0 bases, and 4 bases had no gene match. This chain's CDR3 is CASSLATGGNSYNSPLHF. DNA of the CDR3: TGCGCCAGCAGCTTGGCGACAGGGGGAAACTCCTATAATTCACCCCTCCACTTT.

The genes are TRBV27 and TRBJ1-1, with D tentatively TRBD1 (5 bases). This CDR3 comprises 14 residues. Germline V gene data show CDR1 as MNHEY and CDR2 as SMNVEV (reference sequence). Trimming removed 5 bases at V and 1 base at J, with 11 bases between. CDR3 coding DNA: TGTGCCAGCAGTCGCGAAACAGGGAACACTGAAGCTTTCTTT. Amino acids: CASSRETGNTEAFF.